The source of this T cell receptor (beta chain) is a study of cytomegalovirus exposure and HLA in healthy donors. Study in general: The same platform used for the approximately 700 first-cohort repertoires was also used for the 120 or so validation repertoires, as a later analysis reported.

TCRdb's table, derived via immunoSEQ multiplex PCR, lists solely in-frame clones and lacks some. The repertoire holds 200,000 to 250,000 clones, over 70% seen once, with more than 13% in the top ten. Study results and limitations: In vitro work confirmed that three CMV-associated chains recognize CMV antigens. Usually a TCR sequence was rare, but some public TCRs were found in many donors.

As concerns this clone: The antigen remains undetermined.

V lost 3 bases and J lost 0; bases outside the gene matches: 1. The CDR3 has 14 amino acids. Germline-derived CDR1 and CDR2 are ENHRY and SYGVKD. This receptor was taken from a woman aged 25 to 45 in good health and CMV-seropositive. Sequenced sample: PBMCs. The chain is built from TRBV10-3 and TRBJ1-2, with 7 bases fitting TRBD1. The CDR3 reads CAISDGTANYGYTF. In DNA form, the CDR3 reads TGTGCCATCAGTGACGGGACAGCTAACTATGGCTACACCTTC.